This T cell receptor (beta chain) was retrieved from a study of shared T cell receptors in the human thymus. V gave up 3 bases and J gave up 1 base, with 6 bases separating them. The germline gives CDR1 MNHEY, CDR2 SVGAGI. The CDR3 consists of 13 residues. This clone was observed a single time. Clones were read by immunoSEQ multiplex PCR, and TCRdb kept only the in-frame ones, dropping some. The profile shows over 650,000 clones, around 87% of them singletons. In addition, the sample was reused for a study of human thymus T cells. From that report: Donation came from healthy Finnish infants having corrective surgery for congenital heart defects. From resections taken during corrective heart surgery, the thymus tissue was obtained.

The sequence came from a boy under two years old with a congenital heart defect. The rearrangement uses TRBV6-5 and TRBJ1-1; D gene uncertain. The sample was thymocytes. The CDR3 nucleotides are TGTGCCAGCAGTTATGAGGAGAACACTGAAGCTTTCTTT. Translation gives CASSYEENTEAFF.